A single sample gave rise to the 23 T cell receptor beta chains below, sequenced in a study of T cell repertoires in cytomegalovirus infection. These receptors have no known antigen. TCRdb ran MiXCR on the reads and lists one entry per CDR3 protein. The data show 310,000 or so distinct CDR3 sequences, with around 25% seen just once and less than 15% held by the top ten. Sequencing was performed on cultured PBMCs, taken from culture after CMV antigen stimulation. The receptors originated from a human donor in good health (CMV status not recorded). Some clones in this sample may be carry-over from other donors' samples.

This clonotype was observed a few times. The genes are TRBV20-1 and TRBJ1-1, with a tentative D call TRBD1 (6 bases). In germline, CDR1 is DFQATT, CDR2 SNEGSKA (reference sequence). This CDR3 has 17 residues. V dropped 0 bases and J dropped 6 bases, with 23 bases sitting between them. The CDR3 bases are TGCAGTGCTAGAGACAGGGCGCAGGGGTCCCACACGCCTGAAGCTTTCTTT. This translates into CSARDRAQGSHTPEAFF.

V gene TRBV7-6 combines with J gene TRBJ2-1, with 9 nucleotides matching TRBD2. V lost 2 bases, J lost 0 bases, and 14 bases stayed unmatched. CDR3 length: 20 residues. The germline gives CDR1 SGHVS, CDR2 FNYEAQ. CDR3 sequence (DNA): TGTGCCAGCAGCTTAAACCCCGGGGGCCTAGCGGGGACCTCCTACAATGAGCAGTTCTTC. It yields the protein CASSLNPGGLAGTSYNEQFF. The full variable domain, with the rest looked up from reference TRBV7-6 and TRBJ2-1, is GAGVSQSPRYKVTKRGQDVALRCDPISGHVSLYWYRQALGQGPEFLTYFNYEAQQDKSGLPNDRFSAERPEGSISTLTIQRTEQRDSAMYRCASSLNPGGLAGTSYNEQFFGPGTRLTVL.

This chain connects TRBV7-9 to TRBJ1-1; D not resolved. There are 14 residues in the CDR3. V was trimmed by 6 bases and J by 4 bases, leaving 15 bases between them. Germline CDR1 SEHNR, CDR2 FQNEAQ (reference sequence). In nucleotides, the CDR3 is TGTGCCAGCAGGTTTCCCCGGGATCGCACTGAAGCTTTCTTT. Amino acids: CASRFPRDRTEAFF.

The V gene is TRBV18, the J gene TRBJ2-3; D gene uncertain. The CDR3 runs 13 residues. Trimming cost V 2 bases and J 7 bases, with 10 bases left between them. Germline-derived CDR1 and CDR2 are KGHSH and LQKENI. CDR3 DNA sequence: TGTGCCAGCTCACCAGACCTTCGAAATACGCAGTATTTT. Its translation: CASSPDLRNTQYF.

The count of this clonotype is one. The CDR3 reads CASAQERATEAFF. CDR3 DNA sequence: TGTGCCAGCGCTCAAGAAAGGGCGACTGAAGCTTTCTTT. The chain links TRBV28 to TRBJ1-1; no clear D. V lost 8 bases to trimming and J lost 5 bases, with 15 bases between them. This CDR3 comprises 13 residues. The V gene's germline CDR1 is MDHEN and CDR2 SYDVKM.

This clonotype was picked up many times. The V and J genes are TRBV11-2 and TRBJ1-5; 10 bases line up with TRBD1. The CDR3 spans 17 residues. Germline CDR1 reads SGHAT; CDR2 reads FQNNGV. Here the CDR3 reads CATKPDRGDWRNQPQHF. For the CDR3, the DNA is TGTGCGACAAAGCCGGACAGGGGGGATTGGCGCAATCAGCCCCAGCATTTT.

This clonotype was counted ten times or more. The chain couples TRBV7-2 to TRBJ2-5; no clear D gene. This CDR3 spans 14 amino acids. The V gene's germline CDR1 is SGHTA and CDR2 FQGNSA. V shed 1 base and J shed 1 base, with 7 bases lying between them. The chain's CDR3 is CASSLVGIQETQYF. The CDR3 DNA is TGTGCCAGCAGCTTAGTAGGGATCCAAGAGACCCAGTACTTC.

This clonotype has only a few counts. The J gene is TRBJ2-7, the V gene TRBV20-1; 11 bases line up with TRBD2. With 1 base clipped from V and 0 bases from J, the junction kept 11 bases outside the gene matches. The CDR3 loop spans 18 amino acids. Germline CDR1 DFQATT, CDR2 SNEGSKA (reference sequence). DNA for the CDR3: TGCAGTGCTAGAGCTATCCGGGGGACTAGCGGCAGCTCCTACGAGCAGTACTTC. Protein product: CSARAIRGTSGSSYEQYF.

This clonotype was counted between two and nine times. This chain links TRBV7-2 with TRBJ2-2; D is ambiguous. The V end lost 5 bases, the J end lost 6 bases, and 19 bases lay between the germline ends. The length of the CDR3 is 16 residues. The V gene's germline CDR1 is SGHTA and CDR2 FQGNSA. CDR3 in amino acids: CASSREVGVLSGELFF. The CDR3, as DNA: TGTGCCAGCAGCAGAGAGGTTGGGGTCCTCTCCGGGGAGCTGTTTTTT.

The chain recombines TRBV7-2 with TRBJ2-7; no firm D call. CDR1 SGHTA and CDR2 FQGNSA come from the germline V gene. The V and J ends lost 2 bases and 9 bases respectively, with 14 bases between them. The CDR3 runs to 13 residues. CDR3 protein: CASSLKIDALQYF. The CDR3, as DNA: TGTGCCAGCAGCTTAAAAATAGACGCGTTGCAGTACTTC. Full variable domain (rest looked up from reference TRBV7-2 and TRBJ2-7): GAGVSQSPSNKVTEKGKDVELRCDPISGHTALYWYRQSLGQGLEFLIYFQGNSAPDKSGLPSDRFSAERTGGSVSTLTIQRTQQEDSAVYLCASSLKIDALQYFGPGTRLTVT.

This clonotype was observed at least ten times. J is TRBJ2-1 and V is TRBV7-2, with D unresolved. This CDR3 has 12 residues. Between the trimmed V and J ends, which lost 4 bases and 7 bases, there was a span of 8 bases. Germline V gene sequence: CDR1 SGHTA, CDR2 FQGNSA. CDR3 loop: CASSSDVNEQFF. The CDR3 DNA reads TGTGCCAGCAGCTCGGACGTTAATGAGCAGTTCTTC. Full variable domain (missing parts from reference TRBV7-2 and TRBJ2-1): GAGVSQSPSNKVTEKGKDVELRCDPISGHTALYWYRQSLGQGLEFLIYFQGNSAPDKSGLPSDRFSAERTGGSVSTLTIQRTQQEDSAVYLCASSSDVNEQFFGPGTRLTVL.

This clonotype has a count of ten or more. The genes are TRBV7-2 and TRBJ1-2; 9 bases match TRBD1. Germline loops: CDR1 SGHTA, CDR2 FQGNSA. V trimming: 3 bases; J trimming: 4 bases; junction bases outside the gene matches: 3. This CDR3 region has 14 residues. CDR3 bases: TGTGCCAGCAGCTTCGGACAGGGGATCTATGGCTACACCTTC. It is translated as CASSFGQGIYGYTF.

The CDR3 DNA sequence: TGCGCCAGCAGCCCAGGACTAGCGGAAAACGAGCAGTACTTC. This codes for CASSPGLAENEQYF. The genes are TRBV4-3 and TRBJ2-7; 10 nucleotides match TRBD2. The V and J ends lost 4 bases and 5 bases, in that order; junction bases with no gene match: 5. The CDR3 consists of 14 residues. Germline loops: CDR1 LGHNA, CDR2 YSLEER.

The CDR3 bases are TGTGCCAGCAGTTGGGGTGGGGAAGTTGAAAAACTGTTTTTT. Residues: CASSWGGEVEKLFF. The chain recombines TRBV28 with TRBJ1-4; D unresolved. The germline V gene encodes CDR1 MDHEN and CDR2 SYDVKM. CDR3 size: 14 residues. Trimming left V 4 bases short and J 7 bases short, with 13 bases between. The whole variable domain, filled in from reference TRBV28 and TRBJ1-4, reads DVKVTQSSRYLVKRTGEKVFLECVQDMDHENMFWYRQDPGLGLRLIYFSYDVKMKEKGDIPEGYSVSREKKERFSLILESASTNQTSMYLCASSWGGEVEKLFFGSGTQLSVL.

This clonotype appeared many times. V and J are TRBV7-2 and TRBJ2-1; D is perhaps TRBD1 (6 bases). Germline V lookup: CDR1 SGHTA, CDR2 FQGNSA. The CDR3 length is 14 residues. Between the trimmed V and J ends, which lost 7 bases and 8 bases, there was a span of 18 bases. This chain's CDR3 is CASTLGAAPDEQFF. The CDR3 region has the DNA TGTGCCAGCACCCTGGGGGCAGCCCCGGATGAGCAGTTCTTC.

This clonotype has only a few counts. The chain couples TRBV11-2 to TRBJ2-5; 10 bases are shared with TRBD1. CDR3 length equals 16 residues. The V and J ends lost 5 bases and 3 bases, in that order; junction bases with no gene match: 9. Per germline, CDR1 SGHAT and CDR2 FQNNGV. The CDR3 is CASSRPGTGEEETQYF. As DNA, the CDR3 is TGTGCCAGCAGCAGACCCGGGACAGGGGAAGAAGAGACCCAGTACTTC.

This clonotype showed up many times. The chain is built from TRBV7-2 and TRBJ1-1, with TRBD1 matching 9 bases. The V gene's germline CDR1 is SGHTA and CDR2 FQGNSA. The CDR3 extends over 14 amino acids. Trimming took 1 base from V and 7 from J; bases not matched to a gene: 4. CDR3 sequence: CASSLEGGQGEAFF. CDR3 in DNA: TGTGCCAGCAGCTTAGAAGGGGGACAGGGTGAAGCTTTCTTT. Full variable domain (remainder filled in from reference TRBV7-2 and TRBJ1-1): GAGVSQSPSNKVTEKGKDVELRCDPISGHTALYWYRQSLGQGLEFLIYFQGNSAPDKSGLPSDRFSAERTGGSVSTLTIQRTQQEDSAVYLCASSLEGGQGEAFFGQGTRLTVV.

The V gene is TRBV11-2, the J gene TRBJ2-3; perhaps D is TRBD1 or TRBD2 (6 bases each). From germline, CDR1 is SGHAT and CDR2 FQNNGV. Deletions cut 9 bases from V and 15 bases from J, with 16 bases between. CDR3 length: 10 residues. CDR3 in DNA: TGTGCCAGTGGGGGGCCCCGCTTTTATTTT. Its protein product is CASGGPRFYF.

In this sample, this clonotype turned up many times. At one end the junction does not follow the germline gene, possibly because of a read error. This sequence joins TRBV29-1 and TRBJ1-2; 8 bases are a match to TRBD1. This CDR3 contains 11 residues. Germline V gene data show CDR1 as SQVTM and CDR2 as ANQGSEA. For the CDR3, the DNA is TGCAGCGTCGCGCAGGACAGGGAAGCAGCCTTC. It codes for CSVAQDREAAF.

This chain links TRBV20-1 with TRBJ2-3; D is uncertain. The CDR3 sequence is 15 residues long. The germline CDR1 and CDR2 sequences are DFQATT and SNEGSKA (reference sequence). The ends were cut back, 1 base at V and 0 bases at J, with 11 bases in the middle. In DNA, the CDR3 is TGCAGTGCTAGAGCTCTCGATGCTAGCACAGATACGCAGTATTTT. Translated, it gives CSARALDASTDTQYF.

V gene TRBV5-4 combines with J gene TRBJ1-5; TRBD1 is a possible D gene (5 bases). CDR1 and CDR2 (germline): SGHNT, YYREEE (reference sequence). The CDR3 runs 15 residues. V gave up 5 bases and J gave up 6 bases, with 18 bases separating them. The CDR3 region has the DNA TGTGCCAGCAGTCAGTTCGGGGCAGGATTTCAGCCCCAGCATTTT. It yields the protein CASSQFGAGFQPQHF. Based on the CDR3 plus reference TRBV5-4 and TRBJ1-5, the full variable domain is ETGVTQSPTHLIKTRGQQVTLRCSSQSGHNTVSWYQQALGQGPQFIFQYYREEENGRGNFPPRFSGLQFPNYSSELNVNALELDDSALYLCASSQFGAGFQPQHFGDGTRLSIL.

This clonotype was seen a handful of times. V and J are TRBV28 and TRBJ2-1; TRBD2 agrees at 7 bases. Germline trimming cut 4 bases from V and 4 bases from J; bases unmatched to any gene: 7. Germline CDR1 MDHEN, CDR2 SYDVKM. CDR3 size: 15 residues. The CDR3 nucleotides read TGTGCCAGCAGTTCCAGCGGGAAAACGTACAATGAGCAGTTCTTC. Amino acids: CASSSSGKTYNEQFF. Full variable domain (outside the CDR3, taken from reference TRBV28 and TRBJ2-1): DVKVTQSSRYLVKRTGEKVFLECVQDMDHENMFWYRQDPGLGLRLIYFSYDVKMKEKGDIPEGYSVSREKKERFSLILESASTNQTSMYLCASSSSGKTYNEQFFGPGTRLTVL.

This rearrangement joins TRBV12-3 or TRBV12-4 to TRBJ2-7; D possibly corresponds to TRBD2 (5 bases). The CDR3 has 12 amino acids. V was shortened by 3 bases and J by 5 bases, with 8 bases between the two germline ends. CDR3 nucleotide sequence: TGTGCCAGCAGTTTTGGACTTAACGAGCAGTACTTC. This sequence encodes CASSFGLNEQYF.